These T cell receptor beta chains were read from a single sample in a study of type 1 regulatory T cells. These receptors lack a known antigen. TCRdb reprocessed the reads with MiXCR, giving one entry per CDR3 protein. The sample lists around 62,000 distinct CDR3 sequences, approximately 64% occurring once. Specimen: cultured T cells, either the whole culture or a sorted T cell fraction (not recorded which). Source of these receptors: a human donor in good health. Both conserved end residues are part of each CDR3. Each record gives: J gene, V gene, D gene, clone size, CDR3 protein, CDR3 DNA. The D gene is left open where the match is weak. The size entry is marked missing in some rows and otherwise reads once, few, many or a size class.

TRBJ2-1 TRBV11-2 TRBD2 once CASSLALAGGSSYNEQFF TGTGCCAGCAGCTTAGCCCTAGCGGGAGGTAGCTCCTACAATGAGCAGTTCTTC
TRBJ2-7 TRBV4-3 - many CASSQDGSHEQYF TGCGCCAGCAGCCAAGACGGGAGCCACGAGCAGTACTTC
TRBJ2-5 TRBV10-3 - - CAISQEGGETQYF TGTGCCATCAGTCAGGAGGGGGGAGAGACCCAGTACTTC
TRBJ1-1 TRBV18 - medium-sized CASSPLPLSGNTEAFF TGTGCCAGCTCACCATTACCGTTGTCGGGGAACACTGAAGCTTTCTTT
TRBJ2-7 TRBV5-1 TRBD2 - CASTPAGVPSEQYF TGCGCCAGCACCCCAGCGGGAGTTCCCAGTGAGCAGTACTTC
TRBJ2-2 TRBV2 - once CASIKSNTGELFF TGTGCCAGCATAAAGTCGAACACCGGGGAGCTGTTTTTT
TRBJ2-5 TRBV5-1 TRBD2 - CASNRLAGEETQYF TGCGCCAGCAACAGACTAGCGGGAGAAGAGACCCAGTACTTC
TRBJ1-3 TRBV7-8 - - CASSPRGGASNTIYF TGTGCCAGCAGCCCGAGGGGGGGGGCGAGCAACACCATATATTTT
TRBJ2-3 TRBV5-5 TRBD2 once CASSSPAGSYFSTDTQYF TGTGCCAGCAGCTCTCCAGCGGGGAGCTACTTTAGCACAGATACGCAGTATTTT
TRBJ1-3 TRBV9 - - CASSVTPSSGNTIYF TGTGCCAGCAGCGTAACTCCTAGCTCTGGAAACACCATATATTTT
TRBJ2-4 TRBV5-1 - - CARIAKNIQYF TGCGCCAGGATAGCCAAAAACATTCAGTACTTC
TRBJ2-6 TRBV4-1 - - CASSQAQRGAGANVLTF TGCGCCAGCAGCCAAGCGCAGAGAGGAGCTGGGGCCAATGTCCTGACTTTC
TRBJ2-3 TRBV5-4 - - CASSLGGGPTDTQYF TGTGCCAGCAGCTTGGGTGGGGGGCCCACAGATACGCAGTATTTT
TRBJ2-1 TRBV20-1 TRBD1 - CSARNPDRSDNEQFF TGCAGTGCTAGAAATCCGGACAGGTCGGACAATGAGCAGTTCTTC
TRBJ1-2 TRBV5-4 - - CASSNLVGVYGYTF TGTGCCAGCAGCAATCTCGTCGGGGTCTATGGCTACACCTTC
TRBJ2-3 TRBV18 TRBD2 once CASSPPLAGGKDTQYF TGTGCCAGCTCACCACCGCTAGCGGGAGGGAAAGATACGCAGTATTTT
TRBJ1-1 TRBV20-1 - once CSAVAVMNTEAFF TGCAGTGCTGTGGCAGTAATGAACACTGAAGCTTTCTTT
TRBJ1-4 TRBV6-6 TRBD1 - CASSFGTGSDEKLFF TGTGCCAGCAGTTTCGGGACAGGGAGCGACGAAAAACTGTTTTTT
TRBJ2-3 TRBV2 TRBD2 - CASGAGVQGDTQYF TGTGCCAGCGGGGCGGGAGTTCAAGGAGATACGCAGTATTTT
TRBJ2-7 TRBV5-1 - - CASSVGLTYEQYF TGCGCCAGCAGCGTAGGTCTTACCTACGAGCAGTACTTC
TRBJ2-7 TRBV10-2 TRBD2 - CASRASGSSYEQYF TGCGCCAGCAGGGCTAGCGGGAGCTCCTACGAGCAGTACTTC
TRBJ2-6 TRBV30 - few CAWSVSPGANVLTF TGTGCCTGGAGTGTCAGCCCTGGGGCCAACGTCCTGACTTTC
TRBJ2-1 TRBV7-2 TRBD2 - CASSVLAGAREQFF TGTGCCAGCAGCGTCCTAGCGGGAGCTCGGGAGCAGTTCTTC
TRBJ2-7 TRBV19 - - CASIRDNPYEQYF TGTGCCAGTATCCGAGACAACCCCTACGAGCAGTACTTC
TRBJ2-7 TRBV4-2 TRBD1 - CASSLTGTGAYEQYF TGTGCCAGCAGCCTAACCGGGACAGGGGCCTACGAGCAGTACTTC
TRBJ2-7 TRBV29-1 - - CSVAPDKAYEQYF TGCAGCGTTGCCCCCGACAAGGCCTACGAGCAGTACTTC
TRBJ2-6 TRBV2 - - CASSDWDSGANVLTF TGTGCCAGCAGTGACTGGGACTCTGGGGCCAACGTCCTGACTTTC
TRBJ2-3 TRBV19 TRBD2 once CASTKEASGIGTIDTQYF TGTGCCAGTACGAAGGAAGCTAGCGGGATAGGAACTATAGATACGCAGTATTTT
TRBJ2-2 TRBV6-2/TRBV6-3 TRBD1 - CASSYVGTGDWELFF TGTGCCAGCAGTTACGTAGGGACAGGGGACTGGGAGCTGTTTTTT
TRBJ2-4 TRBV7-2 - - CASSLAGVGKNIQYF TGTGCCAGCAGCTTAGCGGGAGTAGGCAAAAACATTCAGTACTTC
TRBJ2-7 TRBV5-4 - - CASSLRATYEQYF TGTGCCAGCAGCTTGCGGGCAACTTACGAGCAGTACTTC
TRBJ2-5 TRBV11-2 TRBD1 few CASSGVVSTGASVSDF TGTGCCAGCAGCGGAGTGGTTTCGACAGGGGCGTCCGTTAGTGACTTC